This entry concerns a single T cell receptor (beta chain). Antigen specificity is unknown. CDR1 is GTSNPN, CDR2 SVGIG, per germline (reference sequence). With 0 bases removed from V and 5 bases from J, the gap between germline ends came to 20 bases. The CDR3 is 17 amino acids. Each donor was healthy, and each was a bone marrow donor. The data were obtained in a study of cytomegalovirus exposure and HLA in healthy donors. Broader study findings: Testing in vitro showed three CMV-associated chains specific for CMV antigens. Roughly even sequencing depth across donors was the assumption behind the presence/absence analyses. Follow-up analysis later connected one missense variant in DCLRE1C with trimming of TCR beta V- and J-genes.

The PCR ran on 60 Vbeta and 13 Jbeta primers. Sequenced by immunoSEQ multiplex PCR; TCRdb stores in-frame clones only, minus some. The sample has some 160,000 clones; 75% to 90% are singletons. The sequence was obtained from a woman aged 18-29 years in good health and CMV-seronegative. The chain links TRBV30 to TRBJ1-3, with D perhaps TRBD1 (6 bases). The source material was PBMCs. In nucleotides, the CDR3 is TGTGCCTGGAGTGTGGGACACTCGACCGTAGGGCGAAACACCATATATTTT. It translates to CAWSVGHSTVGRNTIYF.